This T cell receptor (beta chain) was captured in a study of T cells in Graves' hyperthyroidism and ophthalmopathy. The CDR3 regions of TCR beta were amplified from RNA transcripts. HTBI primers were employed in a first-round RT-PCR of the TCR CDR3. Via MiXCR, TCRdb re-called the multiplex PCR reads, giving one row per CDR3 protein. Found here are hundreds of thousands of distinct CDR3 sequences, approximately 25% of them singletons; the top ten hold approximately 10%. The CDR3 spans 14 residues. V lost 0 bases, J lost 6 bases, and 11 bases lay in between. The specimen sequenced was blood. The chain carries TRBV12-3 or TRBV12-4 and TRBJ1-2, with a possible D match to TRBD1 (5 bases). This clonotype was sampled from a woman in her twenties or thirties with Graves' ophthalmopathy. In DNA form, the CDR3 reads TGTGCCAGCAGTTTAGCGCTGGGGCCAAATGGCTACACCTTC. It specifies CASSLALGPNGYTF.